A single sample gave rise to the 26 T cell receptor beta chains below, sequenced in a study of CD8 T cells in ankylosing spondylitis. Study-wide results and caveats: For ankylosing spondylitis blood, a TCR beta motif of eight or nine highly homologous variants appeared characteristic.

What these receptors recognize is not known. TCRdb reprocessed the 5' RACE reads via MiXCR and lists one record per CDR3 protein. The sample carries some 400,000 distinct CDR3 sequences, approximately 20% recorded once. The source material was blood, either unsorted or a sorted T cell fraction (not recorded which). Every receptor here comes from a male donor with ankylosing spondylitis.

This clonotype was detected only a few times. CDR3 sequence reads: CASRFLGGTEAFF. CDR3 nucleotides: TGTGCCAGCAGGTTCCTAGGGGGAACTGAAGCTTTCTTT. V gene TRBV5-6 combines with J gene TRBJ1-1, with D tentatively TRBD1 (6 bases). There are 13 residues in the CDR3. From germline, CDR1 is SGHDT and CDR2 YYEEEE. Between the trimmed V and J ends, which lost 5 bases and 5 bases, there was a span of 13 bases.

The chain employs TRBV6-1 and TRBJ2-2; TRBD1 agrees at 7 bases. Germline loops: CDR1 MNHNS, CDR2 SASEGT. The CDR3 loop spans 14 amino acids. The J segment lost 7 bases and the V segment lost 8 bases, leaving 10 bases of the junction unmatched. Here the CDR3 DNA reads TGTGCCAGCGACAGGGACCGAAGGAACGGGGAGCTGTTTTTT. Residues: CASDRDRRNGELFF.

The sample holds a few counts of this clonotype. CDR3 sequence: CSVEGTSGSTGELFF. The CDR3 region has the DNA TGCAGCGTTGAAGGGACTAGCGGGAGCACCGGGGAGCTGTTTTTT. The chain links TRBV29-1 to TRBJ2-2; 13 bases match TRBD2. This CDR3 has 15 amino acids. Germline V lookup: CDR1 SQVTM, CDR2 ANQGSEA. The V segment lost 1 base and the J segment 4 bases; nucleotides outside the gene matches: 0.

The genes are TRBV5-1 and TRBJ2-1, with 8 nucleotides matching TRBD1. Germline lookup yields CDR1 SGHRS and CDR2 YFSETQ. V was clipped by 0 bases and J by 9 bases; unmatched bases: 11. CDR3 length equals 16 residues. The CDR3 sequence: CASSLAQGRGLGEQFF. The CDR3 region has the DNA TGCGCCAGCAGCTTGGCCCAGGGCAGGGGGCTTGGTGAGCAGTTCTTC.

The chain recombines TRBV5-1 with TRBJ2-5; possible D gene TRBD1, 6 bases. V dropped 6 bases and J dropped 5 bases, with 20 bases sitting between them. CDR1 SGHRS and CDR2 YFSETQ come from the germline V gene. The CDR3 has 15 residues. The CDR3 DNA reads as TGCGCCAGCAACACCCAGGGTGGCCAGGGGGAGACCCAGTACTTC. It yields the protein CASNTQGGQGETQYF.

V gene TRBV13 combines with J gene TRBJ2-3; 7 positions match TRBD1. The V gene's germline CDR1 is PRHDT and CDR2 FYEKMQ (reference sequence). CDR3 size: 15 residues. V shed 5 bases, J shed 6 bases, and the junction held 11 bases outside the gene matches. The chain's CDR3 is CASSARQGATDTQYF. The CDR3, as DNA: TGTGCCAGCAGCGCGAGACAGGGAGCAACGGATACGCAGTATTTT.

This chain uses TRBV5-1 with TRBJ1-2; TRBD1 matches at 7 bases. V gave up 4 bases and J gave up 0 bases; unmatched junction bases: 12. The CDR3 contains 17 residues. CDR1 is SGHRS and CDR2 is YFSETQ in the germline V gene. The chain's CDR3 is CASSPFPGQLANYGYTF. CDR3 sequence (DNA): TGCGCCAGCAGCCCTTTCCCGGGACAGTTAGCTAACTATGGCTACACCTTC.

As regards this clonotype: A much more abundant neighbour one base away suggests this may be a read error. This sequence joins TRBV7-9 and TRBJ2-1, with TRBD2 matching 12 bases. The germline gives CDR1 SEHNR, CDR2 FQNEAQ (reference sequence). The CDR3 length is 14 residues. The CDR3 DNA is TGTGCCGGCAGCTTAGGACTAGCGGGGAATGAGCAGTTCTTC. Protein sequence: CAGSLGLAGNEQFF.

The rearrangement uses TRBV28 and TRBJ2-1; 9 nucleotides match TRBD2. J gave up 1 base and V 6 bases, and 10 bases lay outside the gene matches. Germline V CDR1 and CDR2: MDHEN, SYDVKM. The CDR3 runs to 17 residues. CDR3 protein: CASSQGLAGRSYNEQFF. The CDR3 nucleotides read TGTGCCAGCAGCCAGGGACTAGCCGGGAGGTCCTACAATGAGCAGTTCTTC.

The genes are TRBV7-3 and TRBJ1-2; D is unclear. The V gene lost 5 bases and the J gene lost 6 bases, with 19 bases spanning the gap. CDR1 is SGHTA and CDR2 is FQGTGA in the germline V gene. This CDR3 has 15 amino acids. The CDR3: CASSPHAGLRDGYTF. The CDR3 region has the DNA TGTGCCAGCAGCCCTCACGCCGGGTTGAGGGATGGCTACACCTTC.

The chain has TRBV21-1 and TRBJ2-2; no DNA check was done on the table's D call, TRBD1. TRBV21-1 counts as a pseudogene. The CDR3 is made up of 17 amino acids. CDR3 coding DNA: TGTGCCAGCAGCCAGATCACCGGGACATCGAACACCGGGGAGCTGTTTTTT. Protein product: CASSQITGTSNTGELFF.

This chain links TRBV20-1 with TRBJ1-6; no clear D. Germline V gives CDR1 DFQATT, CDR2 SNEGSKA (reference sequence). Trimming cost V 4 bases and J 4 bases, with 23 bases left between them. The CDR3 sequence is 18 residues long. CDR3 residues: CSATPDLSPGVYNSPLHF. The CDR3, as DNA: TGCAGTGCTACGCCGGATTTATCGCCGGGAGTTTATAATTCACCCCTCCACTTT.

The CDR3, as DNA: TGTGCCAGCAGTTATTCAGGGTTGGACAATGAGCAGTTCTTC. Translated: CASSYSGLDNEQFF. V usage is TRBV6-2 or TRBV6-3 and J usage is TRBJ2-1, with a weak D call TRBD1 (5 bases). V was pared by 3 bases and J by 5 bases, with 11 bases between. Germline V gives CDR1 MNHEY, CDR2 SVGEGT. The CDR3 is made up of 14 amino acids.

This clonotype was detected only a few times. V is TRBV2 and J is TRBJ1-6; D is possibly TRBD1 (6 bases). Deletions cut 8 bases from V and 6 bases from J, with 20 bases between. Germline V gene lookup returns CDR1 SNHLY and CDR2 FYNNEI. The CDR3 totals 16 residues. CDR3 region: CASWRGGFIGNSPLHF. DNA of the CDR3: TGTGCCAGCTGGAGGGGGGGGTTTATAGGTAATTCACCCCTCCACTTT.

This clonotype has only a few counts. This rearrangement joins TRBV7-9 to TRBJ1-6; D remains ambiguous. The V end lost 5 bases, the J end lost 14 bases, and 10 bases lay between the germline ends. CDR3 length equals 11 residues. The germline V gene encodes CDR1 SEHNR and CDR2 FQNEAQ (reference sequence). The CDR3: CASSTTEALHF. The CDR3 DNA reads TGTGCCAGCAGCACTACAGAAGCCCTCCACTTT.

The chain employs TRBV7-2 and TRBJ2-6, with TRBD1 identical over 11 bases. Germline CDR1 is SGHTA and CDR2 is FQGNSA. The CDR3 loop spans 16 amino acids. Trimming removed 3 bases from V and 6 bases from J; junction bases left unmatched: 4. CDR3 in DNA: TGTGCCAGCAGCTTCGTCGGACAGGGGGCGGCCAACGTCCTGACTTTC. This gives the protein CASSFVGQGAANVLTF.

CDR3 loop: CSGAGTEKQETQYF. In DNA form, the CDR3 reads TGCAGCGGAGCCGGGACAGAGAAACAAGAGACCCAGTACTTC. The genes are TRBV29-1 and TRBJ2-5; 7 nucleotides match TRBD1. The CDR3 is 14 residues long. Germline CDR1 SQVTM, CDR2 ANQGSEA. V lost 7 bases, J lost 2 bases, and 10 bases stayed unmatched.

This chain joins TRBV27 and TRBJ2-7; 9 bases are shared with TRBD1. V shed 6 bases, J shed 6 bases, and the junction held 6 bases outside the gene matches. Germline-derived CDR1 and CDR2 are MNHEY and SMNVEV (reference sequence). The CDR3 runs 13 residues. In DNA, the CDR3 is TGTGCCAGCAGCCGGGACAGGGCTTCCGAGCAGTACTTC. Amino acids: CASSRDRASEQYF.

This clonotype was counted a few times. The chain is built from TRBV15 and TRBJ2-4; no clear D gene. The V gene lost 0 bases and the J gene lost 6 bases, with 6 bases spanning the gap. This CDR3 has 13 amino acids. Germline V gives CDR1 LNHNV, CDR2 YYDKDF (reference sequence). The CDR3 DNA is TGTGCCACCAGCAGAGATCCGGCAAACATTCAGTACTTC. Its translation is CATSRDPANIQYF.

The chain is built from TRBV20-1 and TRBJ1-5; 7 nucleotides line up with TRBD1. The CDR3 is 14 residues long. Germline V CDR1 and CDR2: DFQATT, SNEGSKA (reference sequence). V shed 5 bases and J 8 bases; nucleotides not matched to a gene: 12. The DNA of the CDR3 is TGCAGTGCTGGAAGCAAGGGGGCTGCCGAGCCCCAGCATTTT. This sequence encodes CSAGSKGAAEPQHF.

This clonotype was counted a few times. The chain uses TRBV7-3 and TRBJ2-1, with TRBD2 matching 10 bases. The junction had 3 bases not matched to a gene; V was cut back by 5 bases and J by 2 bases. The germline V gene encodes CDR1 SGHTA and CDR2 FQGTGA. This CDR3 contains 15 residues. The CDR3 here is CASSPGTSAYNEQFF. As DNA, the CDR3 is TGTGCCAGCAGCCCCGGGACTAGCGCCTACAATGAGCAGTTCTTC.

This clonotype was observed a few times. The chain carries TRBV7-2 and TRBJ2-5, with D hard to call. The germline V gene encodes CDR1 SGHTA and CDR2 FQGNSA. This CDR3 has 14 amino acids. V was trimmed by 1 base and J by 2 bases, leaving 8 bases between them. The CDR3 region has the DNA TGTGCCAGCAGCTTAGGTCGGCAGCAAGAGACCCAGTACTTC. Protein: CASSLGRQQETQYF.

The rearrangement uses TRBV7-9 and TRBJ2-7; D unresolved. The ends were cut back, 4 bases at V and 6 bases at J, with 10 bases in the middle. Per germline, CDR1 SEHNR and CDR2 FQNEAQ (reference sequence). This CDR3 has 12 residues. This CDR3 is CASSSFRSEQYF. The CDR3 nucleotides read TGTGCCAGCAGCTCATTTAGAAGCGAGCAGTACTTC.

CDR3 region: CASSLAGLRYEQYF. The CDR3 DNA reads as TGTGCCAGCAGCTTGGCAGGGTTACGCTACGAGCAGTACTTC. This chain joins TRBV7-9 and TRBJ2-7, with D maybe TRBD1 (5 bases). There are 14 residues in the CDR3. Germline V CDR1 and CDR2: SEHNR, FQNEAQ (reference sequence). V dropped 3 bases and J dropped 3 bases, with 12 bases sitting between them. Full variable domain (rest looked up from reference TRBV7-9 and TRBJ2-7): DTGVSQNPRHKITKRGQNVTFRCDPISEHNRLYWYRQTLGQGPEFLTYFQNEAQLEKSRLLSDRFSAERPKGSFSTLEIQRTEQGDSAMYLCASSLAGLRYEQYFGPGTRLTVT.

In this sample, this clonotype turned up a few times. Mismatch with germline at one junction end may stem from a read error. This chain links TRBV7-7 with TRBJ2-1; no definite D call. There are 14 residues in the CDR3. CDR1 SSHAT and CDR2 FNYEAQ come from the germline V gene (reference sequence). The CDR3, as DNA: TGTGCCAGCAGCTTGGATATATCCTCCAATGAGCAGTTCTTC. It yields the protein CASSLDISSNEQFF.

The rearrangement joins TRBV12-5 to TRBJ2-2; D unclear. Germline V gene sequence: CDR1 LGHNT, CDR2 FRNRAP. Trimming shortened V by 0 bases and J by 5 bases, and 10 bases separated the two germline ends. The CDR3 is 15 amino acids. CDR3 sequence (DNA): TGTGCTAGTGGTTTGGTACGGGCTGGGACCGGGGAGCTGTTTTTT. The encoded protein is CASGLVRAGTGELFF. Full variable domain (rest looked up from reference TRBV12-5 and TRBJ2-2): DARVTQTPRHKVTEMGQEVTMRCQPILGHNTVFWYRQTMMQGLELLAYFRNRAPLDDSGMPKDRFSAEMPDATLATLKIQPSEPRDSAVYFCASGLVRAGTGELFFGEGSRLTVL.